This TCR beta chain came from a study of early T cells in non-severe SARS-CoV-2 infection. The sample holds many counts of this clonotype. Attachment of unique molecular identifiers to individual cDNA molecules was performed. TCRdb redid the calling of the 5' RACE reads with MiXCR, one entry per CDR3 protein. The repertoire includes roughly 46,000 distinct CDR3 sequences, roughly 7.1% of them detected once, and approximately 5% sits in the top ten. Germline V gene data show CDR1 as KGHDR and CDR2 as SFDVKD. CDR3 length: 15 amino acids. Deletions cut 3 bases from V and 5 bases from J, with 13 bases between.

V usage is TRBV24-1 and J usage is TRBJ2-1; D might be TRBD1 (6 bases). The TCR sequence derives from an adult who was a healthcare worker with PCR-confirmed SARS-CoV-2 infection or an uninfected control (not recorded which). Sequences were obtained from whole blood. CDR3 amino acids: CATSDNRVGDNEQFF. The CDR3, as DNA: TGTGCCACCAGTGATAACAGGGTAGGTGACAATGAGCAGTTCTTC.